A single sample gave rise to the 3 T cell receptor beta chains below, sequenced in a study of blood T cell repertoires in COVID-19 (dated by TCRdb to the early 2020s). The method behind the library was the immunoSEQ multiplex PCR assay. TCRdb limited this immuneACCESS table to in-frame rearrangements with V and J called. A share of clones is missing; checked studies link under half to unresolved V genes, and the rest is unexplained. The sample has some 220,000 clones on record, 85% of them singletons. Around 6.8% of the sample goes to the ten largest clones. Sequenced material: peripheral blood. The receptors were sampled from a woman aged 55-69 years with active or convalescent COVID-19.

This clone was counted a few times. This chain connects TRBV3-1 (or the pseudogene TRBV3-2) to TRBJ2-7; possible D gene TRBD2, 6 bases. The germline gives CDR1 LGHDT, CDR2 YNNKEL (reference sequence). The CDR3 has 16 residues. Trimming took off 1 base at V and 4 bases at J, with 17 bases between the two ends. In DNA form, the CDR3 reads TGTGCCAGCAGCCAAGCTCTGGAGGGCAGAAATTACGAGCAGTACTTC. Translating it yields CASSQALEGRNYEQYF.

This chain uses TRBV6-1 with TRBJ1-2; tentatively, D is TRBD1 (5 bases). The CDR3 runs 14 residues. V was pared by 1 base and J by 7 bases, with 13 bases between. Germline V lookup: CDR1 MNHNS, CDR2 SASEGT. The CDR3 reads CASSEVPLGAGYTF. CDR3 bases: TGTGCCAGCAGTGAAGTTCCTCTAGGGGCTGGCTACACCTTC.

This clone was recorded only once. The chain couples TRBV27 to TRBJ2-5, with 7 bases that match TRBD1. From germline, CDR1 is MNHEY and CDR2 SMNVEV (reference sequence). V was clipped by 6 bases and J by 0 bases; unmatched bases: 4. The CDR3 totals 14 residues. The CDR3 DNA reads as TGTGCCAGCAGCTTACAGGGGTACCAAGAGACCCAGTACTTC. Protein product: CASSLQGYQETQYF.